This T cell receptor beta chain was observed in a study of memory B cells and T cells in multiple sclerosis. The study, taken as a whole, reports: Normalization was needed because clone-set size differences affected shared clonotype counts.

The table came from immunoSEQ multiplex PCR; TCRdb's copy has only in-frame clones and leaves some out. The sample carries 35,000 to 55,000 clones, around 79% recorded once. Germline loops: CDR1 SEHNR, CDR2 FQNEAQ (reference sequence). The ends were cut back, 5 bases at V and 4 bases at J, with 15 bases in the middle. This CDR3 has 16 amino acids. After stimulus-free culture, autoproliferating CFSE-dim and non-proliferating CFSE-high T cells were sequenced separately. Replicate wells were pooled after more than six days of stimulus-free culture of around 54 million CFSE-labeled PBMCs. This clone was seen only once. Its specificity is not known.

Specimen: PBMCs from blood kept in culture. This clonotype was sampled from a human donor with multiple sclerosis. The V call is TRBV7-9, the J call TRBJ1-6; tentatively, D is TRBD1 (5 bases). The CDR3 region has the DNA TGTGCCAGCAGCCAATTTATGGGGGTGTATAATTCACCCCTCCACTTT. The encoded protein is CASSQFMGVYNSPLHF.